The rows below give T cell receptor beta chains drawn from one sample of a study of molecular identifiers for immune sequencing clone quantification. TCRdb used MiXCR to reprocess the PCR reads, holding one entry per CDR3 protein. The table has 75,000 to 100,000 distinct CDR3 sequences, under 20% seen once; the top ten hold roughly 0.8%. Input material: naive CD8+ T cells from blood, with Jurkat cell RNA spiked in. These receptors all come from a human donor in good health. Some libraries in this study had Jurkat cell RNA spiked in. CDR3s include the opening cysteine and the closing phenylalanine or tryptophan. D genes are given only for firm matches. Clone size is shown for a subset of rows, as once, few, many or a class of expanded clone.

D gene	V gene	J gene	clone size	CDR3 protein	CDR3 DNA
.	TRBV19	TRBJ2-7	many	CASSFGGPTYEQYF	TGTGCCAGTAGTTTCGGGGGGCCGACCTACGAGCAGTACTTC
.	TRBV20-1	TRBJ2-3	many	CSARERDTQYF	TGCAGTGCTAGGGAAAGAGATACGCAGTATTTT
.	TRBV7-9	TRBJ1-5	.	CASSLGGGNQPQHF	TGTGCCAGCAGCTTAGGGGGCGGCAATCAGCCCCAGCATTTT
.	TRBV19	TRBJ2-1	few	CASSITPSSPNEQFF	TGTGCCAGTAGTATAACCCCATCCTCCCCAAATGAGCAGTTCTTC
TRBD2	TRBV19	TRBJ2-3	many	CASSIVRESTDTQYF	TGTGCCAGTAGTATAGTGCGGGAGAGCACAGATACGCAGTATTTT
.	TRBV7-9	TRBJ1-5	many	CASSPVGEEPQHF	TGTGCCAGCAGCCCCGTGGGGGAAGAGCCCCAGCATTTT
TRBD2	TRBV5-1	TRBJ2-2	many	CASSWGTSGSSTGELFF	TGCGCCAGCAGCTGGGGGACTAGCGGGAGCTCTACCGGGGAGCTGTTTTTT
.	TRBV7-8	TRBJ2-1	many	CASSSTPRQALYNEQFF	TGTGCCAGCAGCTCTACCCCACGACAGGCTCTATACAATGAGCAGTTCTTC
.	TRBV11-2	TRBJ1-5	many	CASSLDPGLNNQPQHF	TGTGCCAGCAGCTTAGATCCGGGATTAAACAATCAGCCCCAGCATTTT
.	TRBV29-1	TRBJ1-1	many	CSAYFERGTEAFF	TGCAGCGCCTACTTCGAGAGGGGCACTGAAGCTTTCTTT
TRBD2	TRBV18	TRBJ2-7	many	CASSPPTGGGTYEQYF	TGTGCCAGCTCACCACCGACGGGGGGGGGCACCTACGAGCAGTACTTC
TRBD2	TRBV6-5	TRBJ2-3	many	CASGGGSTDTQYF	TGTGCCAGCGGCGGGGGGAGCACAGATACGCAGTATTTT
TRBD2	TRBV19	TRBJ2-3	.	CASSMSSGGVYTDTQYF	TGTGCCAGTAGTATGTCTAGCGGGGGGGTTTACACAGATACGCAGTATTTT
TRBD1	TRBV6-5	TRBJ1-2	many	CASSSDPQASPTGVSF	TGTGCCAGCAGTTCCGACCCGCAAGCATCCCCGACAGGGGTATCCTTC
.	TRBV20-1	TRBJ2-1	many	CSAPKDNEQFF	TGCAGTGCTCCCAAAGACAATGAGCAGTTCTTC
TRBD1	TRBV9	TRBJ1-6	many	CASSVTGQESNSPLHF	TGTGCCAGCAGCGTAACAGGACAGGAATCCAATTCACCCCTCCACTTT
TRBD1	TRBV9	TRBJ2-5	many	CASSVEEGTGWVETQYF	TGTGCCAGCAGCGTAGAGGAAGGGACAGGGTGGGTCGAGACCCAGTACTTC
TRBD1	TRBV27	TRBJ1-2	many	CASSFRQGGPPNYGYTF	TGTGCCAGCAGTTTTCGACAGGGAGGCCCCCCCAACTATGGCTACACCTTC
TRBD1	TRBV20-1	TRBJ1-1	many	CSALQGLDIVAFF	TGCAGTGCACTACAGGGGTTGGATATAGTAGCTTTCTTT
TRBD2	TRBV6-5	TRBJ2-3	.	CASSYTSGGPDTQCF	TGTGCCAGCAGTTACACTAGCGGGGGGCCAGATACGCAGTGCTTT
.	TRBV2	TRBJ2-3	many	CASTDRTSTDTQYF	TGTGCCAGCACCGACAGGACTAGCACAGATACGCAGTATTTT
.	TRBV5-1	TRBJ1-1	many	CASSRGPEAFF	TGCGCCAGCAGCCGGGGGCCAGAAGCTTTCTTT
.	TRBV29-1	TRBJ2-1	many	CSPVSMAYDKEHEQFF	TGCAGCCCCGTGTCGATGGCGTACGATAAGGAACATGAGCAGTTCTTC
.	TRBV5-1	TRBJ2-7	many	CASSFAREQYF	TGCGCCAGCAGCTTCGCTCGGGAGCAGTACTTC
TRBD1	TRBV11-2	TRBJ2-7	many	CASSFPGQGYEQYF	TGTGCCAGCAGCTTTCCGGGACAGGGTTACGAGCAGTACTTC
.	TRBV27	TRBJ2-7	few	CASSLSKGYEQYF	TGTGCCAGCAGTTTATCAAAGGGTTACGAGCAGTACTTC
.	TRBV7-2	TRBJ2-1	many	CASSQLNNEQFF	TGTGCCAGCAGCCAACTAAACAATGAGCAGTTCTTC
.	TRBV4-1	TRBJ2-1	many	CASSQDTLEQFF	TGCGCCAGCAGCCAAGATACCCTGGAGCAGTTCTTC
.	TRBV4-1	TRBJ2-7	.	CASSQDKGFLYEQYF	TGCGCCAGCAGCCAAGATAAAGGTTTTCTCTACGAGCAGTACTTC
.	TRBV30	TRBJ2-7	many	CAWSQGLGEQYF	TGTGCCTGGAGTCAGGGTTTGGGGGAGCAGTACTTC
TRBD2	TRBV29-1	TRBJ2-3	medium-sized	CSVIPRASGGTDTQYF	TGCAGCGTTATCCCGAGGGCTAGCGGGGGCACAGATACGCAGTATTTT
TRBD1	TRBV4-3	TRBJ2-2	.	CASSPWTGTGELFF	TGCGCCAGCAGCCCCTGGACAGGCACCGGGGAGCTGTTTTTT
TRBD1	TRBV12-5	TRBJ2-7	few	CASGDDRDSRYEQYF	TGTGCTAGTGGAGACGACCGGGACAGCCGCTACGAGCAGTACTTC
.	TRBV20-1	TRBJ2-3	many	CSARDPDRILEDTQYF	TGCAGTGCTAGAGATCCAGACAGGATCCTCGAAGATACGCAGTATTTT
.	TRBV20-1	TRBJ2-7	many	CSAREVRLESSYEQYF	TGCAGTGCTAGAGAGGTGAGACTGGAAAGTTCCTACGAGCAGTACTTC
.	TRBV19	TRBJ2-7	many	CASSIGGGEQYF	TGTGCCAGTAGTATCGGAGGGGGCGAGCAGTACTTC
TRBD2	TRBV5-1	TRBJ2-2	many	CASSLPREEKFTGELFF	TGCGCCAGCAGCTTGCCGCGGGAGGAGAAGTTCACCGGGGAGCTGTTTTTT
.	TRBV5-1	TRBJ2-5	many	CASSDGGRPETQYF	TGCGCCAGCAGCGATGGGGGGCGGCCGGAGACCCAGTACTTC
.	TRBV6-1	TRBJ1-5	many	CASSDLVTQPQHF	TGTGCCAGCAGTGATCTAGTGACTCAGCCCCAGCATTTT
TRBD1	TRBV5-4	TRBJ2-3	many	CASSTGLDRAQPNF	TGTGCCAGCAGCACCGGACTGGACAGGGCCCAGCCTAATTTT
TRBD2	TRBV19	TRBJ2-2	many	CASSIGTSGRTTGELFF	TGTGCCAGTAGTATAGGAACTAGCGGGAGGACCACCGGGGAGCTGTTTTTT
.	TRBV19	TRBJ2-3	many	CASRVGTDTQYF	TGTGCCAGTAGGGTGGGTACAGATACGCAGTATTTT
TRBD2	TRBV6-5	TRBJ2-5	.	CASSYPGGGAETQHF	TGTGCCAGCAGTTACCCGGGGGGGGGGGCAGAGACCCAGCACTTC
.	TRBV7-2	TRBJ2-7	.	CASSLRGRTYEQYF	TGTGCCAGCAGCTTACGCGGGCGCACCTACGAGCAGTACTTC
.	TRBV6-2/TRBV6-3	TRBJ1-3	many	CASSRDGTSGNTIYF	TGTGCCAGCAGTAGAGACGGGACCTCTGGAAACACCATATATTTT
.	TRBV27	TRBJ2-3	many	CASSLVGHGISHTQYF	TGTGCCAGCAGTTTAGTGGGACATGGGATATCCCATACGCAGTATTTT
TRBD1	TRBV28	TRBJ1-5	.	CASSLGGFGNQPQHF	TGTGCCAGCAGTCTAGGGGGCTTTGGCAATCAGCCCCAGCATTTT
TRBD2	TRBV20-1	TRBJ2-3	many	CSARTFWVSGRAFDTDTQYF	TGCAGTGCTAGGACTTTCTGGGTTAGCGGGAGGGCTTTCGATACAGATACGCAGTATTTT
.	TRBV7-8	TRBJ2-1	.	CASSLTPGTYNEQFF	TGTGCCAGCAGCTTAACACCCGGGACCTACAATGAGCAGTTCTTC
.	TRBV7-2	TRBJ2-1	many	CASSLARVGGPYNEQFF	TGTGCCAGCAGCTTAGCGAGGGTGGGCGGCCCCTACAATGAGCAGTTCTTC
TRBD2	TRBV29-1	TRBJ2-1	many	CSVGKREPSYNEQFF	TGCAGCGTTGGTAAGCGGGAGCCGTCCTACAATGAGCAGTTCTTC
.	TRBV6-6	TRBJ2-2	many	CASSYVAAGELFF	TGTGCCAGCAGTTACGTGGCAGCCGGGGAGCTGTTTTTT
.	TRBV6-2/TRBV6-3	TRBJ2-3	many	CASSPPDAWGTDTQYF	TGTGCCAGCAGTCCGCCCGACGCTTGGGGCACAGATACGCAGTATTTT
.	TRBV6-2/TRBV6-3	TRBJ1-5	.	CASSWGYNQPQHF	TGTGCCAGCAGTTGGGGATACAATCAGCCCCAGCATTTT
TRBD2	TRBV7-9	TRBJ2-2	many	CASSRTSNTGELFF	TGTGCCAGCAGCCGGACTAGCAACACCGGGGAGCTGTTTTTT
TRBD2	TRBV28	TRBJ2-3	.	CASSSWTSGRNTDTQYF	TGTGCCAGCAGTTCGTGGACTAGCGGGAGGAACACAGATACGCAGTATTTT